These 27 T cell receptor beta chains share one sample of origin, sequenced in a study of Graves' ophthalmopathy and Graves' hyperthyroidism. RNA served as the template for amplifying TCR beta CDR3 regions. RT-PCR with HTBI primers came first, then second-round multiplex PCR. MiXCR was run by TCRdb on the multiplex PCR reads, yielding one entry per CDR3 protein. The sample shows about 640,000 distinct CDR3 sequences, over 40% of them seen only once. Input material: peripheral blood. The receptor set was obtained from an adult man with Graves' ophthalmopathy.

There are a few counts of this clonotype. Germline is not matched at one junction end, which may reflect a read error. V is TRBV7-9 and J is TRBJ1-2; 8 bases are a match to TRBD1. Per the germline V gene, CDR1 is SEHNR and CDR2 is FQNEAQ (reference sequence). The CDR3 consists of 17 residues. The CDR3 DNA reads as TGTACCAGCAGCTTAGTGACAGGGGTCGTATCCTCCTATGGCTACACCTTC. Residues: CTSSLVTGVVSSYGYTF.

The chain joins TRBV4-1 to TRBJ2-7; D is perhaps TRBD2 (6 bases). The CDR3 spans 14 residues. The V and J ends lost 1 base and 2 bases respectively, with 9 bases between them. Per germline, CDR1 MGHRA and CDR2 YSYEKL. CDR3 DNA: TGCGCCAGCAGCCAAGTGCTAGCGACCTACGAGCAGTACTTC. Translated: CASSQVLATYEQYF.

This clonotype was found many times. The chain combines TRBV19 with TRBJ2-2; unclear D gene. Trimming took off 7 bases at V and 2 bases at J, with 5 bases between the two ends. CDR1 and CDR2 (germline): LNHDA, SQIVND (reference sequence). This CDR3 has 12 amino acids. CDR3: CASIDNTGELFF. Here the CDR3 DNA reads TGTGCCAGTATCGACAACACCGGGGAGCTGTTTTTT.

This chain uses TRBV15 with TRBJ2-7, with 8 bases matching TRBD1. The CDR3 consists of 13 residues. V was clipped by 4 bases and J by 5 bases; unmatched bases: 4. Germline V gene lookup returns CDR1 LNHNV and CDR2 YYDKDF (reference sequence). The chain's CDR3 is CATSKDREHEQYF. In DNA, the CDR3 is TGTGCCACCAGCAAGGACAGGGAACACGAGCAGTACTTC.

This sequence joins TRBV27 and TRBJ1-2; weak D call: TRBD1 (5 bases). Germline V gene data show CDR1 as MNHEY and CDR2 as SMNVEV (reference sequence). CDR3 length: 11 residues. Trimming cost V 5 bases and J 10 bases, with 11 bases left between them. CDR3 sequence (DNA): TGTGCCAGCAGTGGGGACGGCTACTACACCTTC. This encodes CASSGDGYYTF.

The genes are TRBV6-5 and TRBJ2-7; 8 bases are a match to TRBD2. Germline V gives CDR1 MNHEY, CDR2 SVGAGI. The CDR3 runs 14 residues. V lost 2 bases and J lost 6; bases outside the gene matches: 6. CDR3 DNA: TGTGCCAGCAGTTACGTTTACAGCGGGGGCGAGCAGTACTTC. This codes for CASSYVYSGGEQYF.

J is TRBJ1-1 and V is TRBV7-2; D remains ambiguous. The CDR3 consists of 15 residues. V was shortened by 5 bases and J by 4 bases, with 17 bases between the two germline ends. The germline V gene has CDR1 SGHTA and CDR2 FQGNSA. The CDR3 DNA reads TGTGCCAGCAGCCGTACCGGACGGCCGGGCACTGAAGCTTTCTTT. Its protein is CASSRTGRPGTEAFF.

Points on this clonotype: Since the CDR3 does not end with the conserved phenylalanine or tryptophan, this likely comes from a read error. The CDR3 nucleotides read TGTGCCAGCAGCTTGGGAAGAAGCGGGGGTTCAAAGCAAGAGACCCAGTACGTC. Translated: CASSLGRSGGSKQETQYV. The chain recombines TRBV7-9 with TRBJ2-5, with 8 bases aligning to TRBD2. J was trimmed by 2 bases and V by 3 bases; bases with no gene match: 14. This CDR3 has 18 residues. Germline CDR1 reads SEHNR; CDR2 reads FQNEAQ (reference sequence).

This clonotype turned up a few times. The gene calls are TRBV19 and TRBJ2-2; D uncertain. The germline V gene has CDR1 LNHDA and CDR2 SQIVND (reference sequence). Trimming shortened V by 3 bases and J by 7 bases, and 0 bases separated the two germline ends. This CDR3 region has 10 residues. CDR3 region: CASSIGELFF. DNA of the CDR3: TGTGCCAGTAGTATCGGGGAGCTGTTTTTT.

This chain connects TRBV29-1 to TRBJ1-3; 9 bases are a match to TRBD1. CDR3 length equals 11 residues. Unmatched junction bases numbered 1, after V lost 5 bases and J lost 8 bases. Germline V CDR1 and CDR2: SQVTM, ANQGSEA. The CDR3 protein is CSVRTGDTIYF. The CDR3 DNA sequence: TGCAGCGTTCGGACAGGGGACACCATATATTTT.

This clonotype was counted a single time. This chain joins TRBV10-3 and TRBJ1-5; no reliable D call. The length of the CDR3 is 13 residues. V lost 7 bases and J lost 11, with 18 bases in between. Germline assignment: CDR1 ENHRY and CDR2 SYGVKD. The CDR3 sequence is CAIKEFLVETQHF. As DNA, the CDR3 is TGTGCCATCAAGGAGTTTCTGGTGGAGACCCAGCATTTT.

The V and J genes are TRBV5-6 and TRBJ2-2; 9 nucleotides match TRBD1. The CDR3 consists of 16 residues. The germline CDR1 and CDR2 sequences are SGHDT and YYEEEE. V dropped 0 bases and J dropped 5; count of bases not matched to a gene: 5. Here the CDR3 DNA reads TGTGCCAGCAGCTTGGCACAGGGGGCACAAACCGGGGAGCTGTTTTTT. Translating it yields CASSLAQGAQTGELFF.

The rearrangement links TRBV25-1 to TRBJ2-7, with 10 bases that match TRBD1. V lost 4 bases, J lost 6 bases, and 9 bases stayed unmatched. This CDR3 contains 15 residues. Looked up from germline, CDR1 is MGHDK and CDR2 is SYGVNS. The CDR3: CASSAPRDRGGEQYF. DNA for the CDR3: TGTGCCAGCAGTGCACCCCGGGACAGGGGTGGCGAGCAGTACTTC.

This clonotype has a count of ten or more. The chain combines TRBV4-2 with TRBJ1-6; perhaps TRBD1 as D (6 bases). Per the germline V gene, CDR1 is LGHNA and CDR2 is YNFKEQ. This CDR3 has 15 residues. V was clipped by 0 bases and J by 8 bases, with 11 bases between them. The chain's CDR3 is CASSQDSQGYSPLHF. The CDR3 DNA reads TGTGCCAGCAGCCAAGATTCACAGGGCTATTCACCCCTCCACTTT.

This chain links TRBV12-3 or TRBV12-4 with TRBJ2-6; 9 bases map to TRBD1. The ends lost 5 bases at V and 0 bases at J; junction bases unmatched: 8. The CDR3 is 18 amino acids. The DNA of the CDR3 is TGTGCCAGCAGTCGAACCGGGACAGGGTTCTCTGGGGCCAACGTCCTGACTTTC. As protein: CASSRTGTGFSGANVLTF.

V usage is TRBV20-1 and J usage is TRBJ1-2, with 7 nucleotides matching TRBD1. The CDR3 contains 12 residues. Germline V gives CDR1 DFQATT, CDR2 SNEGSKA (reference sequence). V shed 1 base and J 7 bases; nucleotides not matched to a gene: 3. The CDR3 DNA reads as TGCAGTGCTAGAGGACAGGGTACTGGCTACACCTTC. This gives the protein CSARGQGTGYTF.

This clonotype has a handful of counts. This sequence joins TRBV5-8 and TRBJ2-5; D assignment may be TRBD1 or TRBD2 (6 bases each). Germline loops: CDR1 SGHTS, CDR2 YDEGEE. This CDR3 is 17 amino acids long. Deletions cut 4 bases from V and 5 bases from J, with 24 bases between. The CDR3 sequence is CASSPGAKRGGGETQYF. The CDR3 nucleotides are TGTGCCAGCAGCCCGGGGGCCAAGAGAGGGGGTGGCGAGACCCAGTACTTC.

A few counts support this clonotype. The chain carries TRBV7-2 and TRBJ1-2, with D hard to call. V was pared by 5 bases and J by 7 bases, with 17 bases between. This CDR3 comprises 14 residues. Per germline, CDR1 SGHTA and CDR2 FQGNSA. The CDR3 DNA sequence: TGTGCCAGCAGCCCTTTATATGTCGCGGGTGGCTACACCTTC. Translation: CASSPLYVAGGYTF.

The sample holds a few counts of this clonotype. This chain joins TRBV7-9 and TRBJ1-1, with D maybe TRBD1 (6 bases). V dropped 5 bases and J dropped 0 bases, with 16 bases sitting between them. This CDR3 region has 16 residues. Germline V gene lookup returns CDR1 SEHNR and CDR2 FQNEAQ (reference sequence). CDR3 protein: CASSQVRTDVNTEAFF. The CDR3 coding sequence is TGTGCCAGCAGCCAAGTGAGGACAGATGTGAACACTGAAGCTTTCTTT.

Many counts were recorded for this clonotype. The chain uses TRBV7-3 and TRBJ1-1; D not certain. The CDR3 covers 15 residues. Germline CDR1 reads SGHTA; CDR2 reads FQGTGA. V lost 5 bases and J 2 bases, leaving 15 bases between the germline ends. This CDR3 is CASSLTRTLNTEAFF. The CDR3 DNA sequence: TGTGCCAGCAGCCTGACTCGGACCCTTAACACTGAAGCTTTCTTT.

This clonotype was counted ten times or more. The gene calls are TRBV12-3 or TRBV12-4 and TRBJ1-1; D is undetermined. V lost 3 bases and J 2 bases, leaving 10 bases between the germline ends. CDR3 length: 14 amino acids. The CDR3: CASSFGIRNTEAFF. In DNA, the CDR3 is TGTGCCAGCAGTTTCGGAATTAGAAACACTGAAGCTTTCTTT.

Concerning this clonotype itself: The germline gene is not matched at one end of the junction; a read error may be the cause. V and J are TRBV2 and TRBJ1-1; D call uncertain. CDR3 size: 12 residues. Germline V gives CDR1 SNHLY, CDR2 FYNNEI. CDR3 sequence (DNA): TGTACCAGCAGAGAAGGGTGGACTGAAGCTTTCTTT. Translated: CTSREGWTEAFF.

This chain joins TRBV30 and TRBJ2-7; D gene unclear. Trimming cost V 5 bases and J 3 bases, with 14 bases left between them. The CDR3 runs 13 residues. From germline, CDR1 is GTSNPN and CDR2 SVGIG (reference sequence). CDR3 sequence: CAWGRNVNYEQYF. In nucleotides, the CDR3 is TGTGCCTGGGGCCGAAACGTAAACTACGAGCAGTACTTC.

The V and J genes are TRBV7-9 and TRBJ2-2; D is ambiguous. The CDR3 is 14 residues long. V was trimmed by 3 bases and J by 4 bases, leaving 9 bases between them. The V gene's germline CDR1 is SEHNR and CDR2 FQNEAQ (reference sequence). CDR3 sequence reads: CASSFGSFTGELFF. As DNA, the CDR3 is TGTGCCAGCAGCTTCGGGTCCTTCACCGGGGAGCTGTTTTTT.

This clonotype has just one count. The chain links TRBV29-1 to TRBJ1-2, with D uncertain. The CDR3 covers 12 residues. Trimming cost V 5 bases and J 0 bases, with 7 bases left between them. Germline-derived CDR1 and CDR2 are SQVTM and ANQGSEA. CDR3 sequence reads: CSVSTTNYGYTF. The CDR3 DNA follows: TGCAGCGTTAGCACCACTAACTATGGCTACACCTTC.

The chain employs TRBV7-9 and TRBJ1-2; D is possibly TRBD1 (5 bases). The V gene's germline CDR1 is SEHNR and CDR2 FQNEAQ (reference sequence). This CDR3 has 14 residues. V lost 6 bases to trimming and J lost 4 bases, with 15 bases between them. The CDR3 bases are TGTGCCAGCAGTTTGTCAGGGTCCAGCTATGGCTACACCTTC. As protein: CASSLSGSSYGYTF.

The gene calls are TRBV25-1 and TRBJ1-1; 7 nucleotides agree with TRBD1. The J segment lost 2 bases and the V segment lost 1 base, leaving 4 bases of the junction unmatched. Germline CDR1 reads MGHDK; CDR2 reads SYGVNS. The CDR3 runs 15 residues. CDR3 sequence reads: CASSEWGTANTEAFF. The CDR3 DNA is TGTGCCAGCAGTGAATGGGGGACAGCAAACACTGAAGCTTTCTTT.